Listed below are T cell receptor beta chains from one sample, sequenced in a study of blood T cells in healthy people across ages. TCRdb analysed the 5' RACE reads with MiXCR anew, one entry per CDR3 protein. The table lists approximately 810,000 distinct CDR3 sequences, about 36% of them singletons, with 10% to 15% in the top ten. The sample comprised blood. These receptors all come from a man between 18 and 35 years old in good health. The CDR3 runs from the conserved cysteine through the conserved F or W. The D gene is left open where the match is weak. The listing skips clone size in some rows; elsewhere it reads once, few, many or a size class.

j_call v_call clone_size d_call cdr3_nt cdr3_aa
TRBJ1-1 TRBV2 - TRBD1 TGTGCCAGCAGTGATTCGACGACAGGGGGGAACACTGAAGCTTTCTTT CASSDSTTGGNTEAFF
TRBJ2-4 TRBV12-3/TRBV12-4 - TRBD1 TGTGCCAGCAGTTCCCGGGACAGATTTGGGAAGTACTTC CASSSRDRFGKYF
TRBJ2-1 TRBV20-1 many - TGCAGTGCTAGAGATCGAGGGAGGGGGGCCCGATTTAACGAGCAGTTCTTC CSARDRGRGARFNEQFF
TRBJ1-1 TRBV2 - - TGTGCCAGCATAGTCTCCCACGGGGGGAATCGCGTGAACACTGAAGCTTTCTTT CASIVSHGGNRVNTEAFF
TRBJ2-3 TRBV6-5 - - TGTGCCAGCAGTTCATTATCCGGGTACCGGTACACAGATACGCAGTATTTT CASSSLSGYRYTDTQYF
TRBJ2-5 TRBV18 - - TGTGCCAGCTCACGTTCCTCCGGGACCGTACAAGAGACCCAGTACTTC CASSRSSGTVQETQYF
TRBJ1-6 TRBV7-2 - - TGTGCCAGCAGCTCCTATTCTAATTCACCCCTCCACTTT CASSSYSNSPLHF
TRBJ2-3 TRBV12-3/TRBV12-4 many - TGTGCCAGCAGGTCATGGACAAAACGAACAGATACGCAGTATTTT CASRSWTKRTDTQYF
TRBJ2-1 TRBV12-3/TRBV12-4 few - TGTGCCAGCGGTCCGGGACCCGTTACGGATCGGTTCTTC CASGPGPVTDRFF
TRBJ2-3 TRBV14 many TRBD1 TGTGCCAGCAGCCCATTCCGGGACAGGGACACAGATACGCAGTATTTT CASSPFRDRDTDTQYF
TRBJ1-6 TRBV21-1 - - TGTACCAGCAGCAAAGAGAGCCAGGGGAGAAGGACCCTCCACTTT CTSSKESQGRRTLHF
TRBJ2-3 TRBV4-1 - - TGCGCCAGCAGCCAAGTTCAGGGTCGGAGCACAGATACGCAGTATTTT CASSQVQGRSTDTQYF
TRBJ2-4 TRBV5-1 few TRBD1 TGCGCCAGCAGTTTCCTCCTTCCGGGACAGGCTCAACATTTAGCCAAAAACATTCAGTACTTC CASSFLLPGQAQHLAKNIQYF
TRBJ2-1 TRBV4-3 many - TGCGCCAGCAGCCAAGATCCGAGCTCCTACAATGAGCAGTTCTTC CASSQDPSSYNEQFF
TRBJ1-2 TRBV28 - TRBD1 TGTGCCGGCAGACCGACAGGGGGCTACTATGGCTACACCTTC CAGRPTGGYYGYTF
TRBJ2-7 TRBV4-1 - - TGCGCCAGCAGCCATCATGTGTCTATCTCGACCGAGCAGTACTTC CASSHHVSISTEQYF
TRBJ2-1 TRBV27 - - TGTGCCAGCAGCCCCGAAAGCGGAGGGGCCTACAATGAGCAGTTCTTC CASSPESGGAYNEQFF
TRBJ1-4 TRBV6-5 - - TGTGCCAGCAGACGGGACGCCCTGAGAACTAATGAAAAACTGTTTTTT CASRRDALRTNEKLFF
TRBJ2-3 TRBV27 few - TGTGCCAGCAGTCCCCTGGGGACGACTACGACGCAGTATTTT CASSPLGTTTTQYF
TRBJ2-6 TRBV30 many - TGTGCCTTGGAGTACCCGGCTGGGGCCAACGTCCTGACTTTC CALEYPAGANVLTF
TRBJ2-7 TRBV7-2 few TRBD2 TGTGCCAGCAGCTACCGGACTAGCGGAAGCTCCTACGAGCAGTACTTC CASSYRTSGSSYEQYF
TRBJ1-4 TRBV4-2 few - TGTGCCAGCAGCCAACCTACAGGGGAAAAACTGTTTTTT CASSQPTGEKLFF
TRBJ1-4 TRBV12-3/TRBV12-4 - TRBD1 TGTGCCAGCAGCCTCCAACAGGGGAAAAATGAAAAACTGTTTTTT CASSLQQGKNEKLFF
TRBJ2-4 TRBV7-9 - - TGTGCCAGCAGCTTCTCCATCGCAGGGGGACTGGAGCAGTACTTC CASSFSIAGGLEQYF
TRBJ2-5 TRBV27 few - TGTGCCAGCAGTTTAGCCTCCTACAATGAGCAGTACTTC CASSLASYNEQYF
TRBJ2-7 TRBV6-6 - - TGTGCCAGCAGTTACACCGCCATGTACGAGCAGTACTTC CASSYTAMYEQYF
TRBJ2-1 TRBV18 many TRBD1 TGTGCCAGCTCACCGGGACAGGGGTATGAGCAGTTCTTC CASSPGQGYEQFF
TRBJ2-1 TRBV12-3/TRBV12-4 many TRBD2 TGTGCCAGCAGCCCCCTAGCGGGGGGGCCTGAGCAGTTCTTC CASSPLAGGPEQFF
TRBJ2-3 TRBV20-1 few - TGCAGTGCTAGAAACCTCAACACAGATACGCAGTATTTT CSARNLNTDTQYF
TRBJ2-5 TRBV12-3/TRBV12-4 - TRBD2 TGTGCCGGCACCCTTAGCGGGGGGAAAGAGACCCAGTACTTC CAGTLSGGKETQYF
TRBJ1-2 TRBV7-2 many TRBD1 TGTGCCAGCAGCCCGCACCTAGGGGGCGGCTATGGCTACACCTTC CASSPHLGGGYGYTF
TRBJ1-3 TRBV7-2 - TRBD1 TGTGCCAGCAGCTTGGGGACAGGGGGCTCTGGAAACACCATATATTTT CASSLGTGGSGNTIYF
TRBJ1-2 TRBV3-1 - TRBD1 TGTGCCAGCAGCCAGAACAGGGGTGGCGGCGGCTACACCTTC CASSQNRGGGGYTF
TRBJ2-1 TRBV5-4 - TRBD1 TGTGCCAGCAGCTTGACCAGAGGGACAGGGGGCGTCCACAATGAGCAGTTCTTC CASSLTRGTGGVHNEQFF
TRBJ1-4 TRBV10-3 few - TGTACCATCAGTGAGTCGCCCCCAGGGATGGGTGAAAAACTGTTTTTT CTISESPPGMGEKLFF
TRBJ1-2 TRBV2 few TRBD1 TGTGCCAGCAACGGTGACAGGGGCTACGGCTACACCTTC CASNGDRGYGYTF
TRBJ2-7 TRBV20-1 many TRBD1 TGCAGTGCTAGGGGGACAGAGCCCTACGAGCAGTACTTC CSARGTEPYEQYF
TRBJ2-1 TRBV5-1 many TRBD2 TGCGCCAGCAGCCGGGATACTAGCGGGATGAACAATGAGCAGTTCTTC CASSRDTSGMNNEQFF
TRBJ2-3 TRBV20-1 few TRBD2 TGCAGTGCTACATCGACTAGCGGGGGCCCAGATACGCAGTATTTT CSATSTSGGPDTQYF
TRBJ2-1 TRBV29-1 many TRBD2 TGCAGCGTTATGGGACTAGCGGGGGGGCCCTCCTACAATGAGCAGTTCTTC CSVMGLAGGPSYNEQFF
TRBJ2-3 TRBV6-6 many - TGTGCCAGCAGTTACAGGAGCACAGATACGCAGTATTTT CASSYRSTDTQYF
TRBJ1-4 TRBV25-1 few - TGTGCCAGCAGTGATTACCGCGGGGCTAATGAAAAACTGTTTTTT CASSDYRGANEKLFF
TRBJ2-4 TRBV28 - - TGTGCCAGCAGTCCCAGCCCGATAGCCAAAAACATTCAGTACTTC CASSPSPIAKNIQYF
TRBJ1-1 TRBV2 few TRBD1 TGTGCCAACCCGACAGGGGTAAGGACTGAAGCTTTCTTT CANPTGVRTEAFF
TRBJ2-5 TRBV4-1 large TRBD1 TGCGCCAGCAGCCAGGGACAGGGGGCGTGGGAGACCCAGTACTTC CASSQGQGAWETQYF
TRBJ2-7 TRBV5-5 few - TGTGCCAGCAGCTTCCCGGGCAGCGAGCAGTACTTC CASSFPGSEQYF
TRBJ2-3 TRBV2 many TRBD1 TGTGCCAGCAGGGGACAGACACCCAGCACAGATACGCAGTATTTT CASRGQTPSTDTQYF
TRBJ2-1 TRBV24-1 - - TGTGCCACCAGTGATTTTGCCACTTCCCGGAATGAGCAGTTCTTC CATSDFATSRNEQFF
TRBJ2-2 TRBV6-2/TRBV6-3 - - TGTGCCAGCAGGGGGGACCTGAACACCGGGGAGCTGTTTTTT CASRGDLNTGELFF
TRBJ2-7 TRBV4-3 few TRBD2 TGCGCCAGCAGCCAATATCTCGCGGGGGACTACAATGAGCAGTACTTC CASSQYLAGDYNEQYF
TRBJ2-1 TRBV21-1 - - TGTGCCAGCATCTTCCATGAGCAGTTCTTC CASIFHEQFF
TRBJ2-5 TRBV11-2 few TRBD2 TGTGCCAGCGGTCCCTTGAGCGGGGCACAAGAGACCCAGTACTTC CASGPLSGAQETQYF
TRBJ2-4 TRBV20-1 few - TGCAGTTTCTTCCGGGGATCCGCCAAAAACATTCAGTACTTC CSFFRGSAKNIQYF
TRBJ1-1 TRBV12-3/TRBV12-4 - - TGTGCCAGCACTCCCTCCTCGACATCGAACACTGAAGCTTTCTTT CASTPSSTSNTEAFF
TRBJ2-1 TRBV28 - TRBD2 TGTGCCAGCAGTTTTCCAGAACCCGGGACTAGCGGGGGGTATTCCCACAATGAGCAGTTCTTC CASSFPEPGTSGGYSHNEQFF
TRBJ1-6 TRBV12-3/TRBV12-4 - - TGTGCCAGCACCGGGACGGCAAATAATTCACCCCTCCACTTT CASTGTANNSPLHF
TRBJ2-5 TRBV7-6 - TRBD2 TGTGCCAGCAGCTTACCTATAGCGGGGACACAAGAAAAGACCCAGTACTTC CASSLPIAGTQEKTQYF